One TCR beta chain is described in this entry. This clonotype is characterized as medium-sized (0.01 to 0.1%). What this receptor recognizes is not known. Base-call qualities are not available, and no considerably larger clone is one nucleotide away. This entry is derived from a study of liver allograft versus peripheral blood T cells (dated by TCRdb to 2018 to 2021). The study in broad terms: The study compared the T cell receptor repertoires present in transplanted livers with the repertoires present in the peripheral blood of liver transplant recipients.

What the research found in general, with its limitations: T cell receptor repertoires inside liver allografts were reported to be different from the repertoires detected in peripheral blood.

Via the germline V gene, CDR1 is SGHTA and CDR2 FQGNSA. V ends up 5 bases short and J 8 bases short, with an unmatched junction base count of 13. The cysteine opens and the phenylalanine closes a CDR3 of 17 amino acids. Only the CDR3 part of the read is kept: 51 bases, read in frame from the first base. The instrument was an Illumina MiSeq. The public reads were run again by TCRdb, first through fastp at Q25 and then through MiXCR, and only productive beta chains were kept. Rows with a matching CDR3 protein are joined into one entry that keeps the most common DNA and genes. Within this sample are 8,800 or so distinct CDR3 sequences, with approximately 17% of them counted one time only. The ten largest clones add up to about 4.2% of the sample.

The V gene is TRBV7-2 and the J gene is TRBJ2-1; 12 central nucleotides agree with TRBD2. This TCR was recovered from a human patient who had a liver transplant. Once a transplant has taken place, some T cells may be donor derived. At the DNA level, the sequence is TGTGCCAGCAGCCCCCTGGCGACTAGCGGGAGTCTGTATGAGCAGTTCTTC. Its amino acids are CASSPLATSGSLYEQFF.